This record concerns one T cell receptor beta chain sequence. These data come from a study of T cell changes during pregnancy in multiple sclerosis. TCRdb's table, derived via immunoSEQ multiplex PCR, lists solely in-frame clones and lacks some. The repertoire includes roughly 31,000 clones, roughly nine tenths of them detected once, and approximately 8.4% sits in the top ten. Trimming stripped 3 bases from V and 5 bases from J, with 4 bases between. From germline, CDR1 is LGHNA and CDR2 YSLEER. This CDR3 is 12 amino acids long. The J gene is TRBJ1-4, the V gene TRBV4-3; no definite D call. The specimen comprised CD8+ T cells from peripheral blood mononuclear cells, sampled before pregnancy. The sequence was collected from a female donor with multiple sclerosis, enrolled in a pregnancy study. The CDR3 sequence is CASSQENEKLFF. The CDR3 bases are TGCGCCAGCAGCCAGGAGAATGAAAAACTGTTTTTT.